The 12 T cell receptor beta chains listed next were all sequenced from one sample in a study of PD-L1 blockade in urothelial cancer (dated by TCRdb to about 2017). Library preparation used the immunoSEQ multiplex PCR assay. Sourced from immuneACCESS, this table was stored by TCRdb with only in-frame sequences that have V and J called. A share of the clones is absent; for the studies checked, an unresolved V gene accounts for under half, and the remainder has no known explanation. The sample table records tens of thousands of clones; approximately 85% of these occur just once. The ten largest clonotypes hold about 10% of the sample. This specimen's time point label, interpreted: pretreatment peripheral blood. The specimen was PBMCs, collected around atezolizumab (anti-PD-L1) treatment. All receptors derive from a man between 65 and 85 years old with urothelial cancer.

The chain employs TRBV2 and TRBJ2-3; TRBD2 aligns across 9 bases. J gave up 0 bases and V 1 base, and 2 bases lay outside the gene matches. The CDR3 extends over 16 amino acids. CDR1 is SNHLY and CDR2 is FYNNEI in the germline V gene. As DNA, the CDR3 is TGTGCCAGCAGTGAAGTTAGCGGGAGCAGCACAGATACGCAGTATTTT. It codes for CASSEVSGSSTDTQYF.

The chain recombines TRBV19 with TRBJ1-5; 8 positions agree with TRBD1. CDR1 and CDR2 from the germline V gene are LNHDA and SQIVND (reference sequence). V lost 8 bases, J lost 1 base, and 4 bases stayed unmatched. This CDR3 has 14 amino acids. The CDR3 reads CASSDRVSNQPQHF. CDR3 sequence (DNA): TGTGCCAGTTCGGACAGGGTGAGCAATCAGCCCCAGCATTTT.

The chain combines TRBV29-1 with TRBJ1-2; D gene ambiguous. The V end was cut by 4 bases, the J end by 5 bases, with 20 bases between. CDR3 length: 15 residues. Per germline, CDR1 SQVTM and CDR2 ANQGSEA. Here the CDR3 DNA reads TGCAGCGTTGTCCCTCTTGGCGGACTTGATTATGGCTACACCTTC. Protein product: CSVVPLGGLDYGYTF.

The chain employs TRBV6-1 and TRBJ1-2, with a weak D call TRBD1 (5 bases). The CDR3 has 15 amino acids. CDR1 MNHNS and CDR2 SASEGT come from the germline V gene. The ends were cut back, 1 base at V and 1 base at J, with 10 bases in the middle. CDR3: CASSEGPGLNYGYTF. The DNA of the CDR3 is TGTGCCAGCAGTGAAGGGCCAGGGCTTAACTATGGCTACACCTTC.

V and J are TRBV2 and TRBJ1-2, with 9 positions matching TRBD1. Germline V gene lookup returns CDR1 SNHLY and CDR2 FYNNEI. The CDR3 contains 13 residues. With 6 bases clipped from V and 8 bases from J, the junction kept 7 bases outside the gene matches. The CDR3: CASRRRDRDGYTF. CDR3 nucleotides: TGTGCCAGCAGGAGAAGGGACAGGGACGGCTACACCTTC. The full variable domain, with the rest looked up from reference TRBV2 and TRBJ1-2, is EPEVTQTPSHQVTQMGQEVILRCVPISNHLYFYWYRQILGQKVEFLVSFYNNEISEKSEIFDDQFSVERPDGSNFTLKIRSTKLEDSAMYFCASRRRDRDGYTFGSGTRLTVV.

The rearrangement joins TRBV6-4 to TRBJ2-3; a weak D match, TRBD2 (6 bases). CDR1 is MRHNA, CDR2 SNTAGT, per germline. Trimming cost V 11 bases and J 0 bases, with 12 bases left between them. There are 13 residues in the CDR3. The DNA for the CDR3 is TGTGCCTGCCATGGGACTAGCACAGATACGCAGTATTTT. This sequence encodes CACHGTSTDTQYF.

The chain recombines TRBV5-1 with TRBJ2-3; 7 bases are shared with TRBD2. The V and J ends lost 4 bases and 2 bases, in that order; junction bases with no gene match: 7. CDR1 is SGHRS, CDR2 YFSETQ, per germline. This CDR3 region has 15 residues. This CDR3 is CASSAGVGYTDTQYF. Written as DNA, the CDR3 is TGCGCCAGCAGCGCGGGAGTTGGGTACACAGATACGCAGTATTTT. Complete variable domain (other parts from reference TRBV5-1 and TRBJ2-3): KAGVTQTPRYLIKTRGQQVTLSCSPISGHRSVSWYQQTPGQGLQFLFEYFSETQRNKGNFPGRFSGRQFSNSRSEMNVSTLELGDSALYLCASSAGVGYTDTQYFGPGTRLTVL.

The genes are TRBV5-5 and TRBJ2-2; a possible D gene is TRBD2 (5 bases). Trimming took 2 bases from V and 3 from J, leaving 14 bases between them. CDR3 length equals 16 residues. Germline values: CDR1 SGHKS, CDR2 YYEKEE (reference sequence). DNA for the CDR3: TGTGCCAGCAGCTTATCCGGCGTCGGGGACACCGGGGAGCTGTTTTTT. Its protein product is CASSLSGVGDTGELFF.

This chain uses TRBV7-8 with TRBJ2-3, with TRBD2 matching over 8 bases. The CDR3 contains 15 residues. Germline trimming cut 3 bases from V and 6 bases from J; bases unmatched to any gene: 8. Per the germline V gene, CDR1 is SGHVS and CDR2 is FQNEAQ. CDR3 protein: CASSFDGRAGDTQYF. The DNA for the CDR3 is TGTGCCAGCAGCTTCGACGGGAGGGCCGGGGATACGCAGTATTTT.

The genes are TRBV19 and TRBJ2-7; perhaps TRBD1 as D (6 bases). The CDR3 totals 14 residues. Between the trimmed V and J ends, which lost 10 bases and 5 bases, there was a span of 21 bases. The germline V gene encodes CDR1 LNHDA and CDR2 SQIVND (reference sequence). DNA for the CDR3: TGTGCCACTAGAGAAGCCTATCCAGGGGACGAGCAGTACTTC. It yields the protein CATREAYPGDEQYF.

This chain links TRBV5-1 with TRBJ1-1; the D is unclear. Trimming shortened V by 0 bases and J by 1 base, and 16 bases separated the two germline ends. CDR3 length: 17 amino acids. Germline V CDR1 and CDR2: SGHRS, YFSETQ. CDR3 sequence (DNA): TGCGCCAGCAGCTTGGTTGAGTTTGGAGGACCGAACACTGAAGCTTTCTTT. This codes for CASSLVEFGGPNTEAFF.

The rearrangement links TRBV28 to TRBJ2-3; TRBD2 matches at 7 bases. The V gene end was trimmed by 2 bases and the J gene end by 0 bases; junction bases not matched to a gene: 11. Germline V gene sequence: CDR1 MDHEN, CDR2 SYDVKM. The CDR3 is made up of 18 amino acids. The CDR3 reads CASSLGAPGTTSTDTQYF. The CDR3 bases are TGTGCCAGCAGTTTAGGTGCTCCCGGGACTACGAGCACAGATACGCAGTATTTT.